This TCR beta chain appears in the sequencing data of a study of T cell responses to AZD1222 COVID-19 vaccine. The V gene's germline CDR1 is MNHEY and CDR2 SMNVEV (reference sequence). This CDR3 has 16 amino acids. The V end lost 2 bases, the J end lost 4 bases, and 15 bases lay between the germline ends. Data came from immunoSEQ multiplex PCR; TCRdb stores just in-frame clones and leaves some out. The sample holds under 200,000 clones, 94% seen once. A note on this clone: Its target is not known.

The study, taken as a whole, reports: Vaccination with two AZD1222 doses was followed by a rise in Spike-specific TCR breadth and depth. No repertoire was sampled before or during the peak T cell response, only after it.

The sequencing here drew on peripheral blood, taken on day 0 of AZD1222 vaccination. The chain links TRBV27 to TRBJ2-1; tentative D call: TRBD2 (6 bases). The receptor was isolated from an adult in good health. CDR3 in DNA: TGTGCCAGCAGTTTACCGACTAGTAGGGCGTACAATGAGCAGTTCTTC. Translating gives CASSLPTSRAYNEQFF.